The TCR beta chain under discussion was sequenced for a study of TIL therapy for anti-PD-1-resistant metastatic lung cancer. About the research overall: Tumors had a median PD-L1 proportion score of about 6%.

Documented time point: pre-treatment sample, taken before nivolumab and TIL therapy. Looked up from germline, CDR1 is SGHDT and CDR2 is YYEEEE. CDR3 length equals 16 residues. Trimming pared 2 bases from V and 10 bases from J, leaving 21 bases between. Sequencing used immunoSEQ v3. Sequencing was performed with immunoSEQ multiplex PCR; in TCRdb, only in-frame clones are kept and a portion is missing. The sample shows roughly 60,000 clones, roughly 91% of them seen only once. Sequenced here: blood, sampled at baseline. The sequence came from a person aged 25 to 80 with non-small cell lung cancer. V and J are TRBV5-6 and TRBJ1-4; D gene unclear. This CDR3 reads CASSLSSGGSSGKLFF. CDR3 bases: TGTGCCAGCAGCTTAAGTTCTGGCGGGAGTTCAGGAAAACTGTTTTTT.